The 17 T cell receptor beta chains in this list originate from one sample, sequenced in a study of shared T cell receptors in the human thymus (dated by TCRdb to about 2021). To prepare the library, the immunoSEQ multiplex PCR assay was applied. In TCRdb, the immuneACCESS table is reduced to in-frame sequences with V and J assigned. These tables do not hold every clone; where another copy was compared, an unresolved V gene accounts for under half, and the others remain unexplained. The table for this sample lists hundreds of thousands of clones; over 75% of them were counted only once. Together, the top ten hold under 0.01% of the sample. These data were also reused for a study on human thymus T cells.

The sequencing input was thymocytes. All receptors come from a boy in the first two years of life with a congenital heart defect. Donor details come from another sample of the same person, matched by shared clones.

The rearrangement links TRBV4-3 to TRBJ2-7; 7 bases are a match to TRBD1. With V trimmed by 6 bases and J by 3 bases, 11 bases remained unmatched. The germline gives CDR1 LGHNA, CDR2 YSLEER. The CDR3 is 15 amino acids. The CDR3 nucleotides are TGCGCCAGCAGGCAAAACAGGGGTCTGTGCTACGAGCAGTACTTC. Encoded protein: CASRQNRGLCYEQYF.

The chain joins TRBV4-3 to TRBJ2-2, with 13 nucleotides matching TRBD2. Germline V gene sequence: CDR1 LGHNA, CDR2 YSLEER. V dropped 0 bases and J dropped 5; count of bases not matched to a gene: 12. This CDR3 is built from 20 residues. The CDR3 reads CASSQEITSGRAPGTGELFF. The CDR3 DNA sequence: TGCGCCAGCAGCCAAGAGATTACTAGCGGGAGGGCCCCGGGAACCGGGGAGCTGTTTTTT.

The chain links TRBV5-4 to TRBJ2-7; 13 bases agree with TRBD2. The CDR3 is 15 residues long. J lost 4 bases, V lost 4 bases, and 5 bases had no gene match. The V gene's germline CDR1 is SGHNT and CDR2 YYREEE (reference sequence). Here the CDR3 reads CASSAGLAGEYEQYF. The CDR3 nucleotides read TGTGCCAGCAGCGCCGGACTAGCGGGAGAGTACGAGCAGTACTTC.

J is TRBJ1-2 and V is TRBV28; 9 bases are a match to TRBD1. Per the germline V gene, CDR1 is MDHEN and CDR2 is SYDVKM. The CDR3 contains 17 residues. V shed 5 bases, J shed 1 base, and the junction held 11 bases outside the gene matches. The CDR3 nucleotides are TGTGCCAGCAGTAGAGGGACAGGGAGGGGGGTTAACTATGGCTACACCTTC. Its protein is CASSRGTGRGVNYGYTF.

V gene TRBV7-9 combines with J gene TRBJ2-3; D gene uncertain. V shed 4 bases and J shed 0 bases, with 17 bases lying between them. This CDR3 is 17 amino acids long. In germline, CDR1 is SEHNR, CDR2 FQNEAQ (reference sequence). In DNA form, the CDR3 reads TGTGCCAGCAGCTCCCTCCTGATAGTACTAAGCACAGATACGCAGTATTTT. Protein: CASSSLLIVLSTDTQYF.

The chain has TRBV5-6 and TRBJ2-7; the D gene is possibly TRBD1 (6 bases). This CDR3 contains 14 residues. The V end lost 3 bases, the J end lost 2 bases, and 12 bases lay between the germline ends. Per germline, CDR1 SGHDT and CDR2 YYEEEE. In DNA, the CDR3 is TGTGCCAGCAGCTCCCGGGACACCCCCTACGAGCAGTACTTC. Its translation is CASSSRDTPYEQYF.

The chain joins TRBV28 to TRBJ1-1; 7 bases agree with TRBD1. Germline V gene sequence: CDR1 MDHEN, CDR2 SYDVKM. There are 15 residues in the CDR3. V shed 5 bases and J 7 bases; nucleotides not matched to a gene: 13. The CDR3 region has the DNA TGTGCCAGCAGTCCCCGGGACAGCAATCTAATTGAAGCTTTCTTT. This translates into CASSPRDSNLIEAFF. Combining the CDR3 with reference TRBV28 and TRBJ1-1 gives the whole variable domain DVKVTQSSRYLVKRTGEKVFLECVQDMDHENMFWYRQDPGLGLRLIYFSYDVKMKEKGDIPEGYSVSREKKERFSLILESASTNQTSMYLCASSPRDSNLIEAFFGQGTRLTVV.

The CDR3 nucleotides read TGCGCCAGCAGCTTGAGCATCACAGATACGCAGTATTTT. Its protein product is CASSLSITDTQYF. The chain uses TRBV5-1 and TRBJ2-3; D remains unclear. The CDR3 is 13 amino acids. The germline gives CDR1 SGHRS, CDR2 YFSETQ. Trimming shortened V by 1 base and J by 2 bases, and 5 bases separated the two germline ends.

The chain combines TRBV4-1 with TRBJ2-2, with a possible D match to TRBD2 (6 bases). V was clipped by 0 bases and J by 1 base, with 18 bases between them. Germline V lookup: CDR1 MGHRA, CDR2 YSYEKL. The CDR3 contains 19 residues. The DNA for the CDR3 is TGCGCCAGCAGCCAAGACGTCACGTTCGGGGGTGAGAACACCGGGGAGCTGTTTTTT. Translation gives CASSQDVTFGGENTGELFF.

This chain links TRBV29-1 with TRBJ1-6; weak D call: TRBD1 (6 bases). The V gene's germline CDR1 is SQVTM and CDR2 ANQGSEA. This CDR3 has 16 residues. The ends were cut back, 5 bases at V and 5 bases at J, with 19 bases in the middle. CDR3 sequence reads: CSVRLGDWTDNSPLHF. The DNA of the CDR3 is TGCAGCGTTAGGTTAGGGGATTGGACAGATAATTCACCCCTCCACTTT.

V and J are TRBV2 and TRBJ2-3, with TRBD1 identical over 9 bases. The CDR3 spans 23 residues. The V and J ends lost 1 base and 1 base, in that order; junction bases with no gene match: 24. In germline, CDR1 is SNHLY, CDR2 FYNNEI. The CDR3 loop reads CASSEGPSRDRAEGKDGTDTQYF. As DNA, the CDR3 is TGTGCCAGCAGTGAAGGGCCGTCCCGGGACAGGGCGGAGGGGAAGGATGGCACAGATACGCAGTATTTT.

The rearrangement uses TRBV6-5 and TRBJ2-5, with 7 bases identical to TRBD1. Germline V gives CDR1 MNHEY, CDR2 SVGAGI. CDR3 size: 14 residues. V lost 2 bases to trimming and J lost 1 base; unmatched junction nucleotides: 1. The CDR3 spells CASSYHRGQETQYF. The CDR3 DNA reads TGTGCCAGCAGTTACCACAGGGGCCAAGAGACCCAGTACTTC.

The chain uses TRBV14 and TRBJ1-4; 8 nucleotides match TRBD1. The junction had 6 bases not matched to a gene; V was cut back by 4 bases and J by 8 bases. This CDR3 comprises 14 residues. Per germline, CDR1 SGHDN and CDR2 FVKESK. The CDR3 region is CASSRQGTEEKLFF. CDR3 coding DNA: TGTGCCAGCAGCCGACAGGGGACAGAAGAAAAACTGTTTTTT.

V usage is TRBV7-9 and J usage is TRBJ2-7; possible D gene TRBD2, 5 bases. Germline CDR1 is SEHNR and CDR2 is FQNEAQ (reference sequence). The CDR3 runs to 14 residues. Trimming took 5 bases from V and 3 from J, leaving 14 bases between them. The chain's CDR3 is CASSKKDFNYEQYF. In DNA, the CDR3 is TGTGCCAGCAGCAAGAAGGACTTCAACTACGAGCAGTACTTC.

The chain couples TRBV29-1 to TRBJ1-2; 9 bases align to TRBD1. V shed 2 bases, J shed 5 bases, and the junction held 15 bases outside the gene matches. The CDR3 has 17 amino acids. CDR1 and CDR2 (germline): SQVTM, ANQGSEA. As DNA, the CDR3 is TGCAGCGTTGAATATGGGTCTCCGGGACAGGGCTTATATGGCTACACCTTC. Its translation is CSVEYGSPGQGLYGYTF.

The rearrangement joins TRBV5-1 to TRBJ2-7, with D unclear. V shed 3 bases and J shed 3 bases, with 16 bases lying between them. Germline CDR1 and CDR2: SGHRS and YFSETQ. The CDR3 extends over 15 amino acids. The CDR3 bases are TGCGCCAGCAGCTACCGAATTACCACTCGCTACGAGCAGTACTTC. This translates into CASSYRITTRYEQYF.

This clone has just a few counts. The chain is built from TRBV5-6 and TRBJ1-2; 8 positions agree with TRBD1. The V gene end was trimmed by 5 bases and the J gene end by 5 bases; junction bases not matched to a gene: 8. This CDR3 has 14 amino acids. Germline V gene sequence: CDR1 SGHDT, CDR2 YYEEEE. This chain's CDR3 is CASRPDRGSYGYTF. CDR3 DNA sequence: TGTGCCAGCAGACCCGACAGGGGCTCGTATGGCTACACCTTC.